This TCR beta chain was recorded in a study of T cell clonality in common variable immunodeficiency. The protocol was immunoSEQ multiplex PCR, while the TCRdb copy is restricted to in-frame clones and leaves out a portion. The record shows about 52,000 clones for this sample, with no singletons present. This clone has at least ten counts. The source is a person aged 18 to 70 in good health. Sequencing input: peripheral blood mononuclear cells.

The CDR3 bases that were read are TGCAGCGTTGGACAGGACCTATATGATGGC. It translates to CSVGQDLYDG. The whole CDR3 protein is CSVGQDLYDGYTF. This chain connects TRBV29-1 to TRBJ1-2, with a weak D call TRBD1 (6 bases). The read finishes 3 residues shy of the CDR3 end, and the germline J gene is used to complete it. This CDR3 is built from 13 residues. V lost 4 bases to trimming and J lost 6 bases, with 15 bases between them. CDR1 is SQVTM, CDR2 ANQGSEA, per germline.